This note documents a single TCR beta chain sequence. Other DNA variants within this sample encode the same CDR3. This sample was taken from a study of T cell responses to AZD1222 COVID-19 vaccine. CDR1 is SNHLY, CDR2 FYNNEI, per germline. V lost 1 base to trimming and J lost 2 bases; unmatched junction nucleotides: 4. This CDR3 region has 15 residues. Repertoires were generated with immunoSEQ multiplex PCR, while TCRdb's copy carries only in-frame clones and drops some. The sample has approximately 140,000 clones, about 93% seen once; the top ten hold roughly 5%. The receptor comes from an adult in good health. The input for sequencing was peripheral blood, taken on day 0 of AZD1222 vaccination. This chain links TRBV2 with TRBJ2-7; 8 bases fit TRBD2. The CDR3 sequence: CASSEGAGDTYEQYF. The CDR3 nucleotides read TGTGCCAGCAGTGAAGGAGCGGGAGACACCTACGAGCAGTACTTC.